What follows are 8 T cell receptor beta chains derived from one specimen sequenced in a study of cytomegalovirus exposure and HLA in healthy donors. The study ran its PCR with 60 Vbeta and 13 Jbeta primers. Assay: immunoSEQ multiplex PCR; the TCRdb copy retains only in-frame clones and omits some. The sample yields about 170,000 clones, under 85% seen once. The source material was PBMCs. Receptors originate from a human donor in good health.

The J gene is TRBJ2-1, the V gene TRBV5-1; maybe TRBD2 (5 bases). Trimming left V 3 bases short and J 4 bases short, with 17 bases between. This CDR3 has 16 amino acids. Germline CDR1 SGHRS, CDR2 YFSETQ. The CDR3 spells CASSSGGGSSYNEQFF. CDR3 in DNA: TGCGCCAGCAGCTCCGGCGGCGGGTCTTCTTACAATGAGCAGTTCTTC.

The chain's CDR3 is CASSEAGGIGTYEQYF. Here the CDR3 DNA reads TGTGCCAGCAGTGAAGCTGGGGGGATTGGCACCTACGAGCAGTACTTC. The rearrangement joins TRBV6-1 to TRBJ2-7; D might be TRBD2 (6 bases). The CDR3 length is 16 residues. CDR1 is MNHNS and CDR2 is SASEGT in the germline V gene. V was clipped by 0 bases and J by 2 bases, with 14 bases between them.

The rearrangement links TRBV5-1 to TRBJ2-7, with 9 nucleotides matching TRBD1. The germline V gene has CDR1 SGHRS and CDR2 YFSETQ. J lost 7 bases, V lost 4 bases, and 12 bases had no gene match. This CDR3 is 15 amino acids long. This chain's CDR3 is CASSKDRGVIEEQYF. DNA for the CDR3: TGCGCCAGCAGCAAAGACAGGGGGGTTATTGAAGAGCAGTACTTC.

The V gene is TRBV27, the J gene TRBJ2-7, with 8 bases lining up with TRBD2. Germline CDR1 MNHEY, CDR2 SMNVEV (reference sequence). V lost 0 bases and J lost 5; bases outside the gene matches: 3. This CDR3 contains 14 residues. The CDR3 DNA reads as TGTGCCAGCAGTTTATCAGGACTAGCCCACGAGCAGTACTTC. Translated: CASSLSGLAHEQYF.

This clone came up a few times. This chain links TRBV6-5 with TRBJ1-6; the D is unclear. The CDR3 totals 14 residues. Trimming shortened V by 7 bases and J by 10 bases, and 17 bases separated the two germline ends. The V gene's germline CDR1 is MNHEY and CDR2 SVGAGI. CDR3 in DNA: TGTGCCAGCACTAACGGGATTCCCGGATCACCCCTCCACTTT. Encoded protein: CASTNGIPGSPLHF.

The chain carries TRBV5-4 and TRBJ1-1, with D possibly matching TRBD1 (5 bases). Trimming pared 0 bases from V and 1 base from J, leaving 10 bases between. Germline CDR1 SGHNT, CDR2 YYREEE (reference sequence). The CDR3 extends over 15 amino acids. CDR3 in amino acids: CASSLAGGRNTEAFF. CDR3 nucleotide sequence: TGTGCCAGCAGCTTGGCCGGGGGGAGGAACACTGAAGCTTTCTTT.

V and J are TRBV19 and TRBJ1-5; 7 nucleotides agree with TRBD1. The germline V gene has CDR1 LNHDA and CDR2 SQIVND (reference sequence). The CDR3 runs 17 residues. V lost 3 bases to trimming and J lost 3 bases; unmatched junction nucleotides: 11. The CDR3 loop is CASSMSRGLSVNQPQHF. DNA for the CDR3: TGTGCCAGTAGTATGTCGAGGGGGCTATCGGTCAATCAGCCCCAGCATTTT. Combining the CDR3 with reference TRBV19 and TRBJ1-5 gives the whole variable domain DGGITQSPKYLFRKEGQNVTLSCEQNLNHDAMYWYRQDPGQGLRLIYYSQIVNDFQKGDIAEGYSVSREKKESFPLTVTSAQKNPTAFYLCASSMSRGLSVNQPQHFGDGTRLSIL.

This clone came up a few times. The V and J genes are TRBV4-3 and TRBJ1-1; a possible D gene is TRBD1 (5 bases). This CDR3 has 14 amino acids. Germline V gene sequence: CDR1 LGHNA, CDR2 YSLEER. V lost 1 base, J lost 5 bases, and 11 bases lay in between. The CDR3 DNA sequence: TGCGCCAGCAGCCAAGCCAGGGCGAGGACTGAAGCTTTCTTT. Residues: CASSQARARTEAFF.